A selection of T cell receptor beta chains follows, all from one sample in a study of CD8+CD57+ T cells in acquired aplastic anemia. TCRdb analysed the reads with MiXCR anew, one entry per CDR3 protein. There are hundreds of thousands of distinct CDR3 sequences in the sample; about two thirds occur only once, and more than 3.5% lies in the top ten. Material: sorted CD4+, CD8+, or CD8+CD57+ T cells (not recorded which) from PBMCs. These receptor sequences come from a human donor in good health, serving as a control. The CDR3 runs from the conserved cysteine through the conserved F or W.

>TRBV2
CASSDRGDRGYTF
>TRBV24-1
CATSDPPGGVCGILAYEQYF
>TRBV7-9
CASSLCRGLDGYTF
>TRBV27
CASSSHRDRVVYGYTF
>TRBV11-2
CASSSLEGETQYF
>TRBV19
CASSLGTTSNQPQHF
>TRBV9
CASSVEVGTEAFF
>TRBV20-1
CSAAQPAPTTEAFF
>TRBV10-3
CATESGASGTDKQYF
>TRBV9
CASSATEFSGNTMLF
>TRBV7-2
CASSPGQEFNSPLTF
>TRBV20-1
CSAGDPVTAEAFF
>TRBV7-9
CASSFSNTEAFFGF
>TRBV9
CASSEGGGGRETQYF
>TRBV15
CATSRQWRVYAQHF
>TRBV11-2
CASSPESYNEQFF
>TRBV24-1
CATSVGGTDEQYF